Sequencing of this T cell receptor (beta chain) was carried out in a study of blood T cell repertoires in COVID-19 (dated by TCRdb to about 2020). Context from the whole study: Collaborator samples came from the United States, Italy and Spain and covered acute and convalescent phases of COVID-19. The material from the prospective study consisted of cDNA or gDNA derived from T cells, B-cell-depleted T cells, or PBMCs. The dataset comprised deeply sampled blood TCRbeta repertoires from subjects exposed to, actively infected with, or recovered from COVID-19. A freely available public database, intended as a resource for researchers studying the immune response to SARS-CoV-2, is where the repertoires were released. Samples were obtained from the ongoing ImmuneRACE study (first 160 participants) and from over 1,000 subjects provided by 6 global collaborators. A de-identified subject ID, COVID-19 status, age in years and sex were almost always included in the sample metadata. Where available, HLA class I and class II types were taken from metadata supplied by the sample provider and were not determined by assay-based typing. Study-level results and caveats: The amount of clinical and demographic metadata varied by source and participant and was provided uncurated.

V lost 4 bases and J lost 4 bases, and the count of bases not matched to a germline gene is 7. Per the germline V gene, MNHEY is the CDR1 and SVGAGI is the CDR2. The CDR3 contains 15 residues, cysteine and phenylalanine counted. Only CDR3 DNA remains: 45 bases, in frame from the first base. Comments on this clone: Its antigen is currently not known. Base quality data are lacking; no much larger clone is found one base away.

TCRbeta CDR3 regions were amplified from genomic DNA by means of the immunoSEQ Assay, a bias-controlled multiplex PCR. Per the authors' processing: The number of nucleated cells in each sample was estimated by amplification of reference gene primers within the assay. To quantify the absolute abundance of each unique TCRbeta CDR3 rearrangement, sequence reads were collapsed and filtered. Productive Simpson clonality was computed per sample as the square root of Simpson's diversity index over productive rearrangements. TCRdb retrieved this table from immuneACCESS and kept in-frame rearrangements only. Not all clones are present; in checked studies, unresolved V genes account for under half, and no reason is known for the remainder. V and J calls and clone size are as listed in that table; D and trimming were resolved from the DNA. The sample table shows around 38,000 clones, and around 86% are seen once. The top ten hold 60% to 65% of the sample.

Whole blood was collected in K2EDTA tubes by collaborating institutions according to the institutions' own protocols. For TCRbeta analysis, collaborators shipped samples in one of three forms: frozen whole blood, isolated PBMCs, or DNA extracted from either of those sample types. The chain is assembled from TRBV6-5 and TRBJ1-3; 7 central nucleotides agree with TRBD1. This receptor was taken from a man in his sixties or seventies with acute or convalescent COVID-19. Sequencing was done on a sample of peripheral blood. The CDR3 region reads CASSSTGLKGNTIYF. At the DNA level, the sequence is TGTGCCAGCAGTTCGACAGGGCTTAAGGGAAACACCATATATTTT.